A single sample gave rise to the 27 T cell receptor beta chains below, sequenced in a study of T cell responses to AZD1222 COVID-19 vaccine. Assay: immunoSEQ multiplex PCR; the TCRdb copy retains only in-frame clones and omits some. The sample lists about 140,000 clones, almost 95% occurring once. The starting material was peripheral blood, obtained 28 days after the second AZD1222 dose. The receptors were sampled from an adult who received the AZD1222 COVID-19 vaccine.

The V gene is TRBV7-6, the J gene TRBJ2-3; no definite D call. From germline, CDR1 is SGHVS and CDR2 FNYEAQ. The CDR3 is 11 amino acids. The V end was cut by 1 base, the J end by 9 bases, with 5 bases between. The CDR3 DNA reads TGTGCCAGCAGCTTAGGGTGGACGCAGTATTTT. This codes for CASSLGWTQYF.

This rearrangement joins TRBV5-1 to TRBJ2-7, with 15 bases aligning to TRBD2. From germline, CDR1 is SGHRS and CDR2 YFSETQ. With 3 bases clipped from V and 4 bases from J, the junction kept 8 bases outside the gene matches. The CDR3 is 17 residues long. The CDR3 region has the DNA TGCGCCAGCAGCTCCGGACTAGCGGGAGGGCCTGGGTACGAGCAGTACTTC. This codes for CASSSGLAGGPGYEQYF.

The chain combines TRBV6-5 with TRBJ1-6; tentatively, D is TRBD1 (6 bases). The CDR3 is 15 amino acids. Deletions cut 0 bases from V and 10 bases from J, with 13 bases between. Germline values: CDR1 MNHEY, CDR2 SVGAGI. The CDR3 bases are TGTGCCAGCAGTTACTCGGGGGGGCGCCGCTCACCCCTCCACTTT. Its protein product is CASSYSGGRRSPLHF.

The rearrangement uses TRBV6-5 and TRBJ2-2, with TRBD2 identical over 9 bases. This CDR3 contains 16 residues. Germline loops: CDR1 MNHEY, CDR2 SVGAGI. Unmatched junction bases numbered 5, after V lost 1 base and J lost 5 bases. In DNA, the CDR3 is TGTGCCAGCAGTTACTTTAGCGGGAGTCGTACCGGGGAGCTGTTTTTT. Its translation is CASSYFSGSRTGELFF.

The chain employs TRBV6-5 and TRBJ2-7, with TRBD2 matching 7 bases. The CDR3 extends over 14 amino acids. The trim removed 6 bases at V and 4 bases at J, leaving 9 bases unmatched. Germline loops: CDR1 MNHEY, CDR2 SVGAGI. CDR3 nucleotide sequence: TGTGCCAGCAGCAAAGAGCGGGATCGGTACGAGCAGTACTTC. Translating it yields CASSKERDRYEQYF.

This rearrangement joins TRBV7-9 to TRBJ2-3, with D possibly called TRBD1 or TRBD2 (5 bases each). Germline CDR1 reads SEHNR; CDR2 reads FQNEAQ (reference sequence). Trimming took off 5 bases at V and 6 bases at J, with 15 bases between the two ends. This CDR3 has 14 residues. The DNA for the CDR3 is TGTGCCAGCAGCGGGACCCTTATAGGGGATACGCAGTATTTT. Its protein is CASSGTLIGDTQYF. Variable domain in full (rest from reference TRBV7-9 and TRBJ2-3): DTGVSQNPRHKITKRGQNVTFRCDPISEHNRLYWYRQTLGQGPEFLTYFQNEAQLEKSRLLSDRFSAERPKGSFSTLEIQRTEQGDSAMYLCASSGTLIGDTQYFGPGTRLTVL.

The V gene is TRBV12-3 or TRBV12-4, the J gene TRBJ2-5, with unresolved D. The CDR3 contains 12 residues. The V and J ends lost 2 bases and 5 bases respectively, with 6 bases between them. CDR3 amino acids: CASSLLEETQYF. The CDR3 nucleotides are TGTGCCAGCAGTTTATTGGAGGAGACCCAGTACTTC.

The chain employs TRBV3-1 (or the pseudogene TRBV3-2) and TRBJ2-1; D tentatively fits TRBD1 or TRBD2 (5 bases each). Trimming pared 1 base from V and 7 bases from J, leaving 14 bases between. Germline lookup yields CDR1 LGHDT and CDR2 YNNKEL (reference sequence). The CDR3 is 15 residues long. This chain's CDR3 is CASSQGGRGVNEQFF. The CDR3 coding sequence is TGTGCCAGCAGCCAAGGGGGGAGAGGCGTAAATGAGCAGTTCTTC.

This rearrangement joins TRBV28 to TRBJ2-5; D call uncertain. The germline gives CDR1 MDHEN, CDR2 SYDVKM. Trimming stripped 6 bases from V and 5 bases from J, with 19 bases between. This CDR3 spans 15 amino acids. This chain's CDR3 is CASRPGATPGETQYF. The CDR3 DNA reads as TGTGCCAGCAGGCCTGGAGCCACTCCTGGGGAGACCCAGTACTTC.

This chain uses TRBV27 with TRBJ2-7, with 10 bases aligning to TRBD1. In germline, CDR1 is MNHEY, CDR2 SMNVEV (reference sequence). This CDR3 has 13 residues. Unmatched junction bases numbered 5, after V lost 5 bases and J lost 7 bases. The CDR3 DNA reads TGTGCCAGCAGTCGACAGGGGGCGTTAGAGCAGTACTTC. Protein sequence: CASSRQGALEQYF.

This clone has more than one count but fewer than ten. CDR3 nucleotide sequence: TGTGCCAGCAGCACCGGGACAGCGGGAAATCTGAACACTGAAGCTTTCTTT. This gives the protein CASSTGTAGNLNTEAFF. This sequence joins TRBV7-6 and TRBJ1-1, with 7 bases that match TRBD1. The CDR3 extends over 17 amino acids. With V trimmed by 5 bases and J by 0 bases, 12 bases remained unmatched. CDR1 is SGHVS and CDR2 is FNYEAQ in the germline V gene. Supplemented by reference TRBV7-6 and TRBJ1-1, the full variable domain reads GAGVSQSPRYKVTKRGQDVALRCDPISGHVSLYWYRQALGQGPEFLTYFNYEAQQDKSGLPNDRFSAERPEGSISTLTIQRTEQRDSAMYRCASSTGTAGNLNTEAFFGQGTRLTVV.

A single count supports this clone. This chain links TRBV4-2 with TRBJ1-3, with D unresolved. The CDR3 has 14 residues. Per germline, CDR1 LGHNA and CDR2 YNFKEQ. The V end was cut by 5 bases, the J end by 1 base, with 9 bases between. Here the CDR3 DNA reads TGTGCCAGCAGCTTGGGATATTCTGGAAACACCATATATTTT. Its translation: CASSLGYSGNTIYF.

The J gene is TRBJ2-1, the V gene TRBV18, with unresolved D. Germline V gene sequence: CDR1 KGHSH, CDR2 LQKENI. V was shortened by 3 bases and J by 2 bases, with 5 bases between the two germline ends. This CDR3 has 13 residues. DNA for the CDR3: TGTGCCAGCTCACCGGCAGCCTACAATGAGCAGTTCTTC. This encodes CASSPAAYNEQFF.

The V and J genes are TRBV5-1 and TRBJ1-1, with D possibly TRBD1 on 5 matching bases. The CDR3 contains 13 residues. Trimming shortened V by 4 bases and J by 4 bases, and 11 bases separated the two germline ends. Germline assignment: CDR1 SGHRS and CDR2 YFSETQ. The chain's CDR3 is CASSTQGSTEAFF. The CDR3 region has the DNA TGCGCCAGCAGCACCCAGGGTTCCACTGAAGCTTTCTTT.

The chain carries TRBV12-3 or TRBV12-4 and TRBJ2-7, with a tentative D call TRBD1 (5 bases). CDR3 length equals 13 residues. V lost 2 bases, J lost 5 bases, and 10 bases lay in between. The CDR3 spells CASSLQGPHEQYF. The CDR3 nucleotides are TGTGCCAGCAGTTTACAGGGCCCCCACGAGCAGTACTTC.

V and J are TRBV28 and TRBJ2-7; possible D gene TRBD2, 5 bases. The CDR3 is made up of 12 amino acids. Deletions cut 11 bases from V and 2 bases from J, with 13 bases between. From germline, CDR1 is MDHEN and CDR2 SYDVKM. CDR3 residues: CAPLEGTYEQYF. As DNA, the CDR3 is TGTGCCCCCCTTGAGGGAACCTACGAGCAGTACTTC. Complete variable domain (other parts from reference TRBV28 and TRBJ2-7): DVKVTQSSRYLVKRTGEKVFLECVQDMDHENMFWYRQDPGLGLRLIYFSYDVKMKEKGDIPEGYSVSREKKERFSLILESASTNQTSMYLCAPLEGTYEQYFGPGTRLTVT.

The count of this clone is one. This sequence joins TRBV9 and TRBJ2-7; possibly TRBD2 for D (5 bases). V dropped 4 bases and J dropped 6 bases, with 20 bases sitting between them. Looked up from germline, CDR1 is SGDLS and CDR2 is YYNGEE. The CDR3 is 15 residues long. The CDR3 DNA sequence: TGTGCCAGCAGCTCCGGAACCGTGGCGGGTGCCGAGCAGTACTTC. This codes for CASSSGTVAGAEQYF.

As to this clone: Other nucleotide sequences in the sample specify the same CDR3. This chain uses TRBV5-4 with TRBJ1-1; D remains ambiguous. V shed 2 bases and J shed 2 bases, with 10 bases lying between them. The germline gives CDR1 SGHNT, CDR2 YYREEE (reference sequence). CDR3 length: 14 amino acids. The CDR3, as DNA: TGTGCCAGCAGCTTTGCTGTGGGCAACACTGAAGCTTTCTTT. This translates into CASSFAVGNTEAFF.

V gene TRBV3-1 (or the pseudogene TRBV3-2) combines with J gene TRBJ2-5, with D possibly being TRBD1 or TRBD2 (5 bases each). CDR1 is LGHDT, CDR2 YNNKEL, per germline (reference sequence). Trimming cost V 8 bases and J 5 bases, with 21 bases left between them. CDR3 length equals 15 residues. The CDR3 sequence: CASCALGTPGETQYF. CDR3 bases: TGTGCCAGCTGTGCTCTCGGGACCCCGGGGGAGACCCAGTACTTC.

The sample holds one count of this clone. The V gene is TRBV11-3, the J gene TRBJ1-5, with D unclear. Germline V gene sequence: CDR1 SGHNT, CDR2 YENEEA. Between the trimmed V and J ends, which lost 1 base and 3 bases, there was a span of 13 bases. The CDR3 is 16 residues long. CDR3 coding DNA: TGTGCCAGCAGCTTAGTACGGCTCTTACACAATCAGCCCCAGCATTTT. As protein: CASSLVRLLHNQPQHF. The full variable domain, in which reference TRBV11-3 and TRBJ1-5 provide the parts outside the CDR3, is EAGVVQSPRYKIIEKKQPVAFWCNPISGHNTLYWYLQNLGQGPELLIRYENEEAVDDSQLPKDRFSAERLKGVDSTLKIQPAELGDSAVYLCASSLVRLLHNQPQHFGDGTRLSIL.

The V and J genes are TRBV29-1 and TRBJ2-5; D is tentatively TRBD1 or TRBD2 (5 bases each). Germline values: CDR1 SQVTM, CDR2 ANQGSEA. The CDR3 sequence is 13 residues long. Trimming stripped 3 bases from V and 5 bases from J, with 13 bases between. This chain's CDR3 is CSVDRRGRETQYF. The CDR3 nucleotides read TGCAGCGTTGATCGACGGGGACGGGAGACCCAGTACTTC.

The chain employs TRBV7-9 and TRBJ1-4, with unresolved D. This CDR3 is 15 amino acids long. Per the germline V gene, CDR1 is SEHNR and CDR2 is FQNEAQ (reference sequence). Between the trimmed V and J ends, which lost 5 bases and 0 bases, there was a span of 10 bases. CDR3 nucleotide sequence: TGTGCCAGCAGCCTGGGATCCGCAACTAATGAAAAACTGTTTTTT. This gives the protein CASSLGSATNEKLFF.

The CDR3 loop reads CASSPVLAPNEQFF. The CDR3 DNA sequence: TGTGCCAGCAGCCCGGTCTTAGCCCCCAATGAGCAGTTCTTC. J is TRBJ2-1 and V is TRBV3-1 (or the pseudogene TRBV3-2); D remains unclear. Trimming took 4 bases from V and 6 from J, leaving 13 bases between them. CDR1 is LGHDT and CDR2 is YNNKEL in the germline V gene (reference sequence). The CDR3 is 14 amino acids.

This chain uses TRBV19 with TRBJ2-1; D is ambiguous. Between the trimmed V and J ends, which lost 3 bases and 0 bases, there was a span of 6 bases. The CDR3 extends over 14 amino acids. The germline CDR1 and CDR2 sequences are LNHDA and SQIVND (reference sequence). As DNA, the CDR3 is TGTGCCAGTAGTATGGTCTTCTCCTACAATGAGCAGTTCTTC. It is translated as CASSMVFSYNEQFF.

The chain carries TRBV5-1 and TRBJ2-5; 10 bases line up with TRBD1. The CDR3 length is 16 residues. Germline CDR1 is SGHRS and CDR2 is YFSETQ. Trimming took 1 base from V and 4 from J; bases not matched to a gene: 7. CDR3 region: CASSLYGTGEGETQYF. Written as DNA, the CDR3 is TGCGCCAGCAGCTTGTATGGGACAGGGGAGGGAGAGACCCAGTACTTC.

The chain links TRBV5-1 to TRBJ2-1; TRBD2 is a possible D gene (5 bases). Germline V lookup: CDR1 SGHRS, CDR2 YFSETQ. The length of the CDR3 is 15 residues. Trimming removed 0 bases at V and 5 bases at J, with 12 bases between. The CDR3 nucleotides are TGCGCCAGCAGCTTGGGACTGGGAGACCACAATGAGCAGTTCTTC. Its translation: CASSLGLGDHNEQFF.

This rearrangement joins TRBV3-1 (or the pseudogene TRBV3-2) to TRBJ2-5; tentative D call: TRBD2 (6 bases). This CDR3 spans 13 amino acids. Germline CDR1 is LGHDT and CDR2 is YNNKEL (reference sequence). V lost 7 bases to trimming and J lost 7 bases, with 16 bases between them. CDR3 sequence reads: CASTRDEAGTQYF. The CDR3 nucleotides read TGTGCCAGCACCAGGGACGAAGCGGGGACCCAGTACTTC.